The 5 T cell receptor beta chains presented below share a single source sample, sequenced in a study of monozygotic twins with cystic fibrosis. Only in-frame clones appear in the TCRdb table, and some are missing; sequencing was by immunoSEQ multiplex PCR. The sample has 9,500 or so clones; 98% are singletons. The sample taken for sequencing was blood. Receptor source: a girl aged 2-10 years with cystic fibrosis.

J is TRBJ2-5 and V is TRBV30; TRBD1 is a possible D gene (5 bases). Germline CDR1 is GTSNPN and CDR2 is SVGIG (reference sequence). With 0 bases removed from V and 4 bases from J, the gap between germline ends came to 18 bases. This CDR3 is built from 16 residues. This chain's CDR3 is CAWSVPGHALRETQYF. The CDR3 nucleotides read TGTGCCTGGAGTGTACCTGGACACGCGTTGCGAGAGACCCAGTACTTC.

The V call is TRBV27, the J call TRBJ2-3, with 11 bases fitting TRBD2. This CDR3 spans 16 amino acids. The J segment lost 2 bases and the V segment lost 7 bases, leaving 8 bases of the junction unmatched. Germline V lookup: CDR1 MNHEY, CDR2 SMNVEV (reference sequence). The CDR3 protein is CASTQTSGNPTDTQYF. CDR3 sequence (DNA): TGTGCCAGCACCCAGACTAGCGGGAACCCCACAGATACGCAGTATTTT.

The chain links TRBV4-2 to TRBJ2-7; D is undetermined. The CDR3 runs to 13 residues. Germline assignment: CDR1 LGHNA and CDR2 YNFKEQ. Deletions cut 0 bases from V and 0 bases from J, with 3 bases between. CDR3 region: CASSQDLSYEQYF. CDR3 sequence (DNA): TGTGCCAGCAGCCAAGACCTCTCCTACGAGCAGTACTTC.

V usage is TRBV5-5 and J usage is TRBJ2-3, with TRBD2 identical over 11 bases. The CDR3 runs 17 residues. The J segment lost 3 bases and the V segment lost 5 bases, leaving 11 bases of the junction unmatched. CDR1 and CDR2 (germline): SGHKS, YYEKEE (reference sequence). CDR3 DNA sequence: TGTGCCAGCAGTTTTGGACCGACTAGCGGGACGACAGATACGCAGTATTTT. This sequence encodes CASSFGPTSGTTDTQYF.

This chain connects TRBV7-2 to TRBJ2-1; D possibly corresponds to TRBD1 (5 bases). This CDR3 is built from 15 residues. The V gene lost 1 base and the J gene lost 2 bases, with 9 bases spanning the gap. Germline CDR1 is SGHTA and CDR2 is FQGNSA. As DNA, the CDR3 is TGTGCCAGCAGCTTAGAGGGGATAGCCTACAATGAGCAGTTCTTC. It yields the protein CASSLEGIAYNEQFF.